This T cell receptor (beta chain) is drawn from a study of T cell changes during pregnancy in multiple sclerosis. Sequenced by immunoSEQ multiplex PCR; TCRdb stores in-frame clones only, minus some. Seen here are about 36,000 clones, 91% observed once, and the top ten hold 0.45% to 0.5%. This CDR3 is built from 14 residues. The germline CDR1 and CDR2 sequences are MNHEY and SMNVEV (reference sequence). Trimming took 5 bases from V and 8 from J, leaving 18 bases between them. The material was CD4+ T cells from peripheral blood mononuclear cells, obtained in the second trimester of pregnancy. V usage is TRBV27 and J usage is TRBJ1-1, with a tentative D call TRBD1 (6 bases). The origin of this receptor is a female donor in good health, enrolled as a control in a pregnancy study. The CDR3 loop reads CASSLAGTTREAFF. Here the CDR3 DNA reads TGTGCCAGCAGTCTTGCCGGGACAACTAGAGAAGCTTTCTTT.